This T cell receptor (beta chain) originates from a study of OX40 agonist ivuxolimab in advanced cancers. Individuals having autoimmune disease history or systemic immunosuppression were not enrolled. Assay: immunoSEQ multiplex PCR; the TCRdb copy retains only in-frame clones and omits some. The data show 100,000 to 110,000 clones, with approximately 89% seen just once and roughly 0.15% held by the top ten. A remark on this clone: The antigen is unknown.

The study's findings and limits: The CD4+ and CD8+ T cells in the blood had expanded clonally by week 6 at 0.1 to 3.0 mg/kg. CD8+ T cells showed, on average, more clonal expansion than CD4+ cells.

V shed 4 bases and J 2 bases; nucleotides not matched to a gene: 6. Germline CDR1 is SGHRS and CDR2 is YFSETQ. The CDR3 loop spans 14 amino acids. V usage is TRBV5-1 and J usage is TRBJ2-7, with 7 bases identical to TRBD1. Sequencing used CD4+ or CD8+ T cells sorted from blood, obtained in a trial of the OX40 agonist ivuxolimab. The origin of this receptor is an adult with an advanced solid tumor such as melanoma, head and neck, liver or kidney cancer. CDR3 nucleotides: TGCGCCAGCAGCGCCGGGACAGTAACCTACGAGCAGTACTTC. Protein product: CASSAGTVTYEQYF.